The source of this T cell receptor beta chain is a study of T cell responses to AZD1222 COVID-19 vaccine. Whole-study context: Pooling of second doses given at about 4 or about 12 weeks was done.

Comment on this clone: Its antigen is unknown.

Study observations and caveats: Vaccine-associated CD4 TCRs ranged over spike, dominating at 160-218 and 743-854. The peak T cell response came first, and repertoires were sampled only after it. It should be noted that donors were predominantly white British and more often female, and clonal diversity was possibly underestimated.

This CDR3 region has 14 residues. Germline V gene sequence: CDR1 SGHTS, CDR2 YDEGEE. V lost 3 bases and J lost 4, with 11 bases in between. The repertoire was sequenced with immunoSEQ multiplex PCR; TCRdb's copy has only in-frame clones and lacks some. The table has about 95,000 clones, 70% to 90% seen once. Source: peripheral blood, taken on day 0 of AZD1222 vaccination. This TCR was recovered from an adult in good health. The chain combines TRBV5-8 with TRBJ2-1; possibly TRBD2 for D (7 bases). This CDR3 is CASSWRGGYNEQFF. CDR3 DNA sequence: TGTGCCAGCAGCTGGAGGGGGGGGTACAATGAGCAGTTCTTC. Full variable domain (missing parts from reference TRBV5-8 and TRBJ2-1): EAGVTQSPTHLIKTRGQQATLRCSPISGHTSVYWYQQALGLGLQFLLWYDEGEERNRGNFPPRFSGRQFPNYSSELNVNALELEDSALYLCASSWRGGYNEQFFGPGTRLTVL.